What follows are 24 T cell receptor beta chains derived from one specimen sequenced in a study of T cell responses to AZD1222 COVID-19 vaccine. Measured with immunoSEQ multiplex PCR; TCRdb has only the in-frame clones, and not every one. In the table there are approximately 35,000 clones, about nine tenths of which are singletons. The input for sequencing was peripheral blood, taken 28 days after the second AZD1222 dose. The receptor set was obtained from an adult who received the AZD1222 COVID-19 vaccine.

J is TRBJ1-2 and V is TRBV5-1; D is perhaps TRBD1 (6 bases). Germline-derived CDR1 and CDR2 are SGHRS and YFSETQ. The CDR3 is 13 amino acids. V dropped 4 bases and J dropped 3 bases, with 10 bases sitting between them. The chain's CDR3 is CASSPRGDYGYTF. The CDR3 DNA reads TGCGCCAGCAGCCCCAGGGGTGACTATGGCTACACCTTC.

This clone was detected only a few times. This chain connects TRBV5-4 to TRBJ2-2, with D uncertain. V lost 7 bases, J lost 0 bases, and 7 bases lay in between. In germline, CDR1 is SGHNT, CDR2 YYREEE (reference sequence). The CDR3 covers 13 residues. The CDR3 DNA reads as TGTGCCAGCGGTGGCCCGAACACCGGGGAGCTGTTTTTT. This gives the protein CASGGPNTGELFF. Complete variable domain (other parts from reference TRBV5-4 and TRBJ2-2): ETGVTQSPTHLIKTRGQQVTLRCSSQSGHNTVSWYQQALGQGPQFIFQYYREEENGRGNFPPRFSGLQFPNYSSELNVNALELDDSALYLCASGGPNTGELFFGEGSRLTVL.

This chain uses TRBV7-6 with TRBJ2-5, with TRBD1 as a possible D gene (5 bases). The CDR3 spans 14 residues. V gave up 6 bases and J gave up 1 base, with 12 bases separating them. CDR1 is SGHVS, CDR2 FNYEAQ, per germline. CDR3 nucleotides: TGTGCCAGCAGTCGAGACAGAGTCCAAGAGACCCAGTACTTC. The encoded protein is CASSRDRVQETQYF.

The V call is TRBV28, the J call TRBJ1-5, with no clear D. Germline values: CDR1 MDHEN, CDR2 SYDVKM. CDR3 length equals 11 residues. Trimming took off 2 bases at V and 7 bases at J, with 3 bases between the two ends. The CDR3, as DNA: TGTGCCAGCAGTTTAGGACAGCCCCAGCATTTT. Translation gives CASSLGQPQHF.

This chain links TRBV7-7 with TRBJ2-2, with TRBD2 matching over 11 bases. Germline values: CDR1 SSHAT, CDR2 FNYEAQ (reference sequence). The CDR3 has 16 residues. The junction had 5 bases not matched to a gene; V was cut back by 5 bases and J by 3 bases. CDR3 in amino acids: CASSPGLADYTGELFF. The DNA for the CDR3 is TGTGCCAGCAGCCCGGGACTAGCGGATTACACCGGGGAGCTGTTTTTT.

This chain uses TRBV2 with TRBJ1-2, with TRBD1 matching over 8 bases. The CDR3 runs 15 residues. Trimming at V came to 7 bases and at J to 4 bases, leaving 11 bases not matched to a gene. Germline assignment: CDR1 SNHLY and CDR2 FYNNEI. CDR3 DNA: TGTGCCAGCAATATGGGACAGGCCTCCCTCTATGGCTACACCTTC. As protein: CASNMGQASLYGYTF.

The rearrangement uses TRBV30 and TRBJ1-5, with a possible D match to TRBD1 (6 bases). V dropped 1 base and J dropped 2 bases, with 21 bases sitting between them. CDR1 is GTSNPN and CDR2 is SVGIG in the germline V gene (reference sequence). This CDR3 contains 18 residues. CDR3 DNA: TGTGCCTGGAGTGGGCCAAGCGGACAGAATCAGGGCAATCAGCCCCAGCATTTT. It translates to CAWSGPSGQNQGNQPQHF.

This rearrangement joins TRBV10-3 to TRBJ2-6; 11 bases line up with TRBD1. The CDR3 runs 19 residues. Germline-derived CDR1 and CDR2 are ENHRY and SYGVKD. V lost 4 bases and J lost 1; bases outside the gene matches: 9. CDR3: CAISGRTGGEDSGANVLTF. The CDR3 DNA sequence: TGTGCCATCAGTGGGCGGACAGGGGGCGAAGATTCTGGGGCCAACGTCCTGACTTTC.

The chain uses TRBV6-6 and TRBJ2-3; D not certain. Trimming pared 4 bases from V and 4 bases from J, leaving 15 bases between. This CDR3 has 15 amino acids. Germline V gene lookup returns CDR1 MNHNY and CDR2 SVGAGI (reference sequence). The CDR3: CASSSSIWGADTQYF. DNA for the CDR3: TGTGCCAGCAGTTCATCCATTTGGGGTGCAGATACGCAGTATTTT.

The J gene is TRBJ2-5, the V gene TRBV3-1 (or the pseudogene TRBV3-2); 14 bases fit TRBD2. Per germline, CDR1 LGHDT and CDR2 YNNKEL (reference sequence). V lost 1 base to trimming and J lost 2 bases; unmatched junction nucleotides: 3. The CDR3 runs 17 residues. The CDR3 bases are TGTGCCAGCAGCCAAGCGAGACTAGCGGGAGGGCAAGAGACCCAGTACTTC. Encoded protein: CASSQARLAGGQETQYF.

V and J are TRBV5-6 and TRBJ1-1; perhaps TRBD1 as D (5 bases). The CDR3 is 15 amino acids. V was cut by 0 bases and J by 0 bases, with 9 bases left in between. Germline V gene sequence: CDR1 SGHDT, CDR2 YYEEEE. For the CDR3, the DNA is TGTGCCAGCAGCTTGGTTGACAGAATGAACACTGAAGCTTTCTTT. It encodes CASSLVDRMNTEAFF.

The chain couples TRBV11-2 to TRBJ2-5; D not resolved. CDR3 length: 13 residues. V gave up 4 bases and J gave up 5 bases, with 11 bases separating them. Per germline, CDR1 SGHAT and CDR2 FQNNGV. For the CDR3, the DNA is TGTGCCAGCAGCTACAGCCCGACGGAGACCCAGTACTTC. Encoded protein: CASSYSPTETQYF.

This clone was found once. The rearrangement joins TRBV19 to TRBJ1-5; 10 nucleotides agree with TRBD1. This CDR3 has 14 amino acids. The germline CDR1 and CDR2 sequences are LNHDA and SQIVND (reference sequence). Trimming removed 6 bases from V and 2 bases from J; junction bases left unmatched: 1. The CDR3 DNA follows: TGTGCCAGTAGCGGGACAGGGGGCAATCAGCCCCAGCATTTT. It specifies CASSGTGGNQPQHF.

This clone appeared a few times. The J gene is TRBJ2-2, the V gene TRBV5-1; D gene ambiguous. CDR1 and CDR2 from the germline V gene are SGHRS and YFSETQ. V gave up 0 bases and J gave up 5 bases, with 8 bases separating them. This CDR3 is 14 amino acids long. This chain's CDR3 is CASSLESYTGELFF. The CDR3 nucleotides are TGCGCCAGCAGCTTGGAGTCGTATACCGGGGAGCTGTTTTTT. Combining the CDR3 with reference TRBV5-1 and TRBJ2-2 gives the whole variable domain KAGVTQTPRYLIKTRGQQVTLSCSPISGHRSVSWYQQTPGQGLQFLFEYFSETQRNKGNFPGRFSGRQFSNSRSEMNVSTLELGDSALYLCASSLESYTGELFFGEGSRLTVL.

The chain links TRBV27 to TRBJ1-2; 7 bases fit TRBD1. Germline CDR1 and CDR2: MNHEY and SMNVEV (reference sequence). With 5 bases clipped from V and 5 bases from J, the junction kept 5 bases outside the gene matches. This CDR3 is 13 amino acids long. The CDR3 DNA is TGTGCCAGCAGTCTCGGGACAGCTTATGGCTACACCTTC. This encodes CASSLGTAYGYTF.

J is TRBJ1-5 and V is TRBV12-3 or TRBV12-4; D uncertain. The CDR3 spans 13 residues. Deletions cut 4 bases from V and 6 bases from J, with 10 bases between. The CDR3 sequence is CASSSRIVQPQHF. The CDR3 DNA is TGTGCCAGCAGTTCCCGAATTGTTCAGCCCCAGCATTTT.

This chain uses TRBV19 with TRBJ2-1, with 12 bases aligning to TRBD2. CDR1 is LNHDA and CDR2 is SQIVND in the germline V gene (reference sequence). The V and J ends lost 6 bases and 9 bases, in that order; junction bases with no gene match: 6. The CDR3 is 14 amino acids. CDR3 coding DNA: TGTGCCAGTAGGTCGACTAGCGGGAGAGGTGAGCAGTTCTTC. Translating it yields CASRSTSGRGEQFF.

Concerning this clone: Other DNA sequences within the sample encode an identical CDR3. The V and J genes are TRBV5-1 and TRBJ2-3; weak D call: TRBD1 (5 bases). The length of the CDR3 is 15 residues. Germline V gene lookup returns CDR1 SGHRS and CDR2 YFSETQ. Deletions cut 0 bases from V and 0 bases from J, with 8 bases between. CDR3 DNA sequence: TGCGCCAGCAGCTTGGTCGCAGGGAGCACAGATACGCAGTATTTT. It specifies CASSLVAGSTDTQYF.

This clone was found a few times. This chain uses TRBV19 with TRBJ1-2; maybe TRBD1 (6 bases). CDR3 length: 14 residues. With 8 bases removed from V and 0 bases from J, the gap between germline ends came to 13 bases. Germline lookup yields CDR1 LNHDA and CDR2 SQIVND (reference sequence). The CDR3 region has the DNA TGTGCCAGTTCTAGGGACACCTCTAACTATGGCTACACCTTC. This translates into CASSRDTSNYGYTF.

Only one count was recorded for this clone. The V gene is TRBV19, the J gene TRBJ2-1; 9 nucleotides agree with TRBD2. The CDR3 spans 17 residues. Germline CDR1 reads LNHDA; CDR2 reads SQIVND (reference sequence). J gave up 8 bases and V 3 bases, and 14 bases lay outside the gene matches. The CDR3 protein is CASSMGVAGDSVDEQFF. The DNA for the CDR3 is TGTGCCAGTAGTATGGGGGTAGCGGGGGATTCGGTCGATGAGCAGTTCTTC.

This chain links TRBV6-4 with TRBJ1-5; the D is unclear. V lost 0 bases and J lost 0, with 0 bases in between. Germline CDR1 and CDR2: MRHNA and SNTAGT. The CDR3 extends over 13 amino acids. The CDR3 sequence is CASSDSSNQPQHF. CDR3 in DNA: TGTGCCAGCAGTGACTCTAGCAATCAGCCCCAGCATTTT.

The chain has TRBV4-2 and TRBJ1-1; 11 positions match TRBD1. V was pared by 1 base and J by 4 bases, with 2 bases of the junction left unmatched. Germline-derived CDR1 and CDR2 are LGHNA and YNFKEQ. This CDR3 has 15 residues. CDR3 nucleotide sequence: TGTGCCAGCAGCCAAGTTGGGACAGGGGGCACTGAAGCTTTCTTT. Translating gives CASSQVGTGGTEAFF.

The chain joins TRBV19 to TRBJ1-2; weak D call: TRBD1 (5 bases). The CDR3 totals 14 residues. Deletions cut 3 bases from V and 4 bases from J, with 12 bases between. Germline V gives CDR1 LNHDA, CDR2 SQIVND (reference sequence). CDR3 sequence: CASSISPGGYGYTF. DNA for the CDR3: TGTGCCAGTAGTATCTCTCCTGGGGGCTATGGCTACACCTTC.

This chain uses TRBV7-8 with TRBJ2-1; 12 nucleotides agree with TRBD2. Per germline, CDR1 SGHVS and CDR2 FQNEAQ. The J segment lost 7 bases and the V segment lost 1 base, leaving 8 bases of the junction unmatched. This CDR3 is 17 amino acids long. The CDR3 reads CASSLGTLAGGRNEQFF. The CDR3 DNA follows: TGTGCCAGCAGCTTAGGGACCCTAGCGGGAGGGCGGAATGAGCAGTTCTTC. The full variable domain, completed using reference TRBV7-8 and TRBJ2-1, is GAGVSQSPRYKVAKRGQDVALRCDPISGHVSLFWYQQALGQGPEFLTYFQNEAQLDKSGLPSDRFFAERPEGSVSTLKIQRTQQEDSAVYLCASSLGTLAGGRNEQFFGPGTRLTVL.